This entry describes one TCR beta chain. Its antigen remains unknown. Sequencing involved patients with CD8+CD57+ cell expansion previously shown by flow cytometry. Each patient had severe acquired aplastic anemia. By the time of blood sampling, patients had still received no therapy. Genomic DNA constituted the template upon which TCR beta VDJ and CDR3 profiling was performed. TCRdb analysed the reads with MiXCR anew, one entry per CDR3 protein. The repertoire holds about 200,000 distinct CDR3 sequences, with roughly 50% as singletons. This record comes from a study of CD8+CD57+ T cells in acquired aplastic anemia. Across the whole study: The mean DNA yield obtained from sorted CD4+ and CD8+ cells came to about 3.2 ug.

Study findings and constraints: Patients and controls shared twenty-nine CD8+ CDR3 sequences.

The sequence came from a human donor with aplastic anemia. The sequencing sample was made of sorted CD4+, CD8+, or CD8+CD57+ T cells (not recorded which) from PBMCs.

The chain's CDR3 is CAISELQGRGGYNEQFF. The CDR3 bases are TGTGCCATCAGTGAGCTCCAGGGCAGGGGAGGCTACAATGAGCAGTTCTTC. The chain combines TRBV10-3 with TRBJ2-1; D tentatively reads TRBD1 or TRBD2 (6 bases each). CDR3 length: 17 amino acids. From germline, CDR1 is ENHRY and CDR2 SYGVKD. V was shortened by 2 bases and J by 3 bases, with 17 bases between the two germline ends.